Following are 29 T cell receptor beta chains from one sample sequenced in a study of shared clonotypes between healthy human individuals. This table comes from immunoSEQ multiplex PCR, and its TCRdb copy is limited to in-frame clones, with some not included. The sample carries 450,000 to 650,000 clones, around 78% recorded once. What was sequenced was PBMCs. The source of these receptors is a woman between 35 and 50 years old in good health. Some clones in this sample may be carry-over from other donors' samples.

V and J are TRBV6-6 and TRBJ1-1; no definite D call. This CDR3 contains 11 residues. Germline assignment: CDR1 MNHNY and CDR2 SVGAGI (reference sequence). The V and J ends lost 8 bases and 3 bases respectively, with 7 bases between them. The CDR3 here is CASSWYTEAFF. CDR3 bases: TGTGCCAGCTCTTGGTACACTGAAGCTTTCTTT.

The gene calls are TRBV6-5 and TRBJ1-2; a weak D match, TRBD1 (5 bases). The germline V gene has CDR1 MNHEY and CDR2 SVGAGI. V lost 0 bases to trimming and J lost 5 bases, with 10 bases between them. The CDR3 is 14 residues long. CDR3 DNA sequence: TGTGCCAGCAGTTACTCAGCGACAGCGTATGGCTACACCTTC. Translation gives CASSYSATAYGYTF.

The rearrangement joins TRBV5-1 to TRBJ1-2; TRBD1 matches 10 bases. The V segment lost 4 bases and the J segment 4 bases; nucleotides outside the gene matches: 7. The CDR3 extends over 15 amino acids. Germline assignment: CDR1 SGHRS and CDR2 YFSETQ. CDR3 sequence reads: CASSLTGGVGYGYTF. The CDR3 bases are TGCGCCAGCAGCCTGACAGGGGGCGTTGGCTATGGCTACACCTTC. Variable domain in full (rest from reference TRBV5-1 and TRBJ1-2): KAGVTQTPRYLIKTRGQQVTLSCSPISGHRSVSWYQQTPGQGLQFLFEYFSETQRNKGNFPGRFSGRQFSNSRSEMNVSTLELGDSALYLCASSLTGGVGYGYTFGSGTRLTVV.

This rearrangement joins TRBV5-1 to TRBJ2-7; D may be TRBD1 (6 bases). Germline CDR1 and CDR2: SGHRS and YFSETQ. Trimming took 0 bases from V and 2 from J, leaving 12 bases between them. The CDR3 runs 15 residues. The CDR3 DNA follows: TGCGCCAGCAGCTTGGGACAGGCCTACACCTACGAGCAGTACTTC. Residues: CASSLGQAYTYEQYF.

The V and J genes are TRBV11-3 and TRBJ2-1, with TRBD2 matching 16 bases. This CDR3 spans 14 amino acids. Germline CDR1 is SGHNT and CDR2 is YENEEA. The J segment lost 12 bases and the V segment lost 4 bases, leaving 3 bases of the junction unmatched. In nucleotides, the CDR3 is TGTGCCAGCAGCTCCGGGACTAGCGGGAGGGGGCAGTTCTTC. The encoded protein is CASSSGTSGRGQFF.

The CDR3 here is CASSFYGGANTEAFF. Written as DNA, the CDR3 is TGTGCCAGCAGTTTTTACGGGGGCGCGAACACTGAAGCTTTCTTT. V usage is TRBV28 and J usage is TRBJ1-1; maybe TRBD1 (6 bases). Trimming removed 3 bases from V and 1 base from J, with 12 bases in between. CDR1 is MDHEN and CDR2 is SYDVKM in the germline V gene. The CDR3 sequence is 15 residues long.

The J gene is TRBJ2-5, the V gene TRBV11-2; 8 nucleotides agree with TRBD1. The J call could be wrong; TRBJ2-7 is a better fit for the DNA end. CDR3 size: 14 residues. Germline V gene lookup returns CDR1 SGHAT and CDR2 FQNNGV. This CDR3 reads CASSFYRGTYEQYF. CDR3 sequence (DNA): TGTGCCAGCAGCTTTTACAGGGGGACCTACGAGCAGTACTTC.

The chain carries TRBV4-2 and TRBJ2-7; TRBD2 matches 9 bases. The CDR3 covers 16 residues. Trimming took 4 bases from V and 7 from J; bases not matched to a gene: 14. CDR1 is LGHNA, CDR2 YNFKEQ, per germline. CDR3 bases: TGTGCCAGCAGCCGGACAAGCGGGACTAGCACGAGGGAGCAGTACTTC. This translates into CASSRTSGTSTREQYF.

This clone has only a few counts. This rearrangement joins TRBV30 to TRBJ1-1; D is unresolved. Germline-derived CDR1 and CDR2 are GTSNPN and SVGIG (reference sequence). This CDR3 is 14 amino acids long. V was shortened by 5 bases and J by 1 base, with 14 bases between the two germline ends. This chain's CDR3 is CAWGPSQRNTEAFF. CDR3 nucleotide sequence: TGTGCCTGGGGCCCATCACAGCGGAACACTGAAGCTTTCTTT.

Details on this clone: The same CDR3 also results from other DNA sequences found in this sample. The CDR3, as DNA: TGCGCCAGCAGCTTACGGGGGCTTTCCGGGGAGCTGTTTTTT. Protein product: CASSLRGLSGELFF. The rearrangement joins TRBV5-1 to TRBJ2-2; D may be TRBD1 or TRBD2 (6 bases each). The CDR3 has 14 amino acids. V lost 2 bases and J lost 6, with 11 bases in between. The germline CDR1 and CDR2 sequences are SGHRS and YFSETQ.

J is TRBJ1-1 and V is TRBV25-1, with 9 bases that match TRBD1. CDR1 MGHDK and CDR2 SYGVNS come from the germline V gene. The CDR3 totals 16 residues. Trimming took 1 base from V and 1 from J; bases not matched to a gene: 4. This CDR3 reads CASSELPGQGNTEAFF. The CDR3 nucleotides are TGTGCCAGCAGTGAATTACCGGGACAGGGGAACACTGAAGCTTTCTTT.

This clone was counted only a few times. With a much larger clone just one base away, this may be a read error. The CDR3 does not close with the conserved phenylalanine or tryptophan, likely indicating a read error. CDR3 in amino acids: CAISESSRYYEQYL. The CDR3 nucleotides read TGTGCCATCAGTGAGTCCAGTCGCTACTACGAGCAGTACCTC. The gene calls are TRBV10-3 and TRBJ2-7; no reliable D call. Germline loops: CDR1 ENHRY, CDR2 SYGVKD. V was pared by 0 bases and J by 3 bases, with 9 bases between. The CDR3 is made up of 14 amino acids.

The CDR3 spells CASSVGELNTIYF. CDR3 DNA sequence: TGTGCCAGCAGTGTAGGGGAGCTAAACACCATATATTTT. The chain carries TRBV5-6 and TRBJ1-3; a weak D match, TRBD1 (5 bases). The CDR3 spans 13 residues. Germline-derived CDR1 and CDR2 are SGHDT and YYEEEE. V was shortened by 5 bases and J by 6 bases, with 12 bases between the two germline ends. Drawing the rest from reference TRBV5-6 and TRBJ1-3, the complete variable domain is DAGVTQSPTHLIKTRGQQVTLRCSPKSGHDTVSWYQQALGQGPQFIFQYYEEEERQRGNFPDRFSGHQFPNYSSELNVNALLLGDSALYLCASSVGELNTIYFGEGSWLTVV.

This clone came up once. The chain uses TRBV10-3 and TRBJ2-7; a weak D match, TRBD1 (6 bases). The V and J ends lost 6 bases and 3 bases respectively, with 9 bases between them. In germline, CDR1 is ENHRY, CDR2 SYGVKD. The CDR3 loop spans 12 amino acids. The CDR3, as DNA: TGTGCCATCAGGGCGGACAGCTACGAGCAGTACTTC. This codes for CAIRADSYEQYF.

The chain uses TRBV19 and TRBJ2-1; the D gene is possibly TRBD1 (5 bases). Germline values: CDR1 LNHDA, CDR2 SQIVND (reference sequence). The CDR3 spans 16 residues. The V and J ends lost 2 bases and 5 bases respectively, with 16 bases between them. The CDR3 loop is CASSIIQGSPDNEQFF. For the CDR3, the DNA is TGTGCCAGTAGTATAATTCAGGGCTCCCCCGACAATGAGCAGTTCTTC.

This chain connects TRBV11-2 to TRBJ1-3; no definite D call. This CDR3 contains 14 residues. The ends were cut back, 2 bases at V and 4 bases at J, with 9 bases in the middle. The germline CDR1 and CDR2 sequences are SGHAT and FQNNGV. The CDR3 reads CASSLTPQGNTIYF. In nucleotides, the CDR3 is TGTGCCAGCAGCTTAACCCCCCAGGGAAACACCATATATTTT.

In regard to this clone: The likely explanation is a read error, given a far larger clone one base away. The same CDR3 also results from other DNA sequences found in this sample. The gene calls are TRBV5-4 and TRBJ2-7; 7 nucleotides align to TRBD2. The CDR3 covers 15 residues. The germline gives CDR1 SGHNT, CDR2 YYREEE (reference sequence). CDR3: CASSLARGSIREQYF. CDR3 nucleotides: TGCGCCAGCAGCTTGGCCCGCGGGAGCATCCGCGAGCAGTACTTC.

The table lists this clone with a count of one. A read error likely explains this, since a far larger clone differs by one base. The CDR3 coding sequence is TGTGCCAACAGCCCGAGCGGGAGTAAGAACACCGGGGAGCTGTTTTTT. Translating it yields CANSPSGSKNTGELFF. V and J are TRBV7-2 and TRBJ2-2; TRBD2 agrees at 8 bases. The CDR3 runs to 16 residues. Germline CDR1 SGHTA, CDR2 FQGNSA.

V is TRBV28 and J is TRBJ2-7; TRBD1 agrees at 10 bases. The CDR3 loop spans 17 amino acids. Germline-derived CDR1 and CDR2 are MDHEN and SYDVKM. J lost 1 base, V lost 4 bases, and 10 bases had no gene match. CDR3 nucleotide sequence: TGTGCCAGCAGTTCCACGGGTTGGGACAGGGGATCCTACGAGCAGTACTTC. Translating it yields CASSSTGWDRGSYEQYF.

The gene calls are TRBV19 and TRBJ2-5; a weak D match, TRBD1 (6 bases). This CDR3 has 15 residues. V was cut by 3 bases and J by 2 bases, with 13 bases left in between. CDR1 is LNHDA, CDR2 SQIVND, per germline (reference sequence). The CDR3 DNA reads as TGTGCCAGTAGTATTGGCGGAACAGGGCAAGAGACCCAGTACTTC. Translating gives CASSIGGTGQETQYF.

V is TRBV30 and J is TRBJ2-3, with 10 positions matching TRBD2. After removal of 0 bases from V and 9 bases from J, the junction contained 6 bases not matched to a gene. Germline CDR1 GTSNPN, CDR2 SVGIG (reference sequence). CDR3 length: 14 amino acids. CDR3 coding DNA: TGTGCCTGGAGTGTAGGCTCTAGCGGGGGCACGCAGTATTTT. Protein sequence: CAWSVGSSGGTQYF.

V usage is TRBV27 and J usage is TRBJ1-1; D gene ambiguous. The germline CDR1 and CDR2 sequences are MNHEY and SMNVEV (reference sequence). Trimming stripped 3 bases from V and 2 bases from J, with 13 bases between. The length of the CDR3 is 15 residues. The CDR3 nucleotides are TGTGCCAGCAGTTTGTCAGGATCCAAAAACACTGAAGCTTTCTTT. This gives the protein CASSLSGSKNTEAFF.

The chain recombines TRBV30 with TRBJ2-7; 8 nucleotides agree with TRBD2. Trimming cost V 2 bases and J 4 bases; bases outside gene matches: 13. This CDR3 is built from 16 residues. CDR1 and CDR2 (germline): GTSNPN, SVGIG (reference sequence). CDR3: CAWSPLGAGEMYEQYF. The CDR3 region has the DNA TGTGCCTGGAGTCCCTTGGGAGCGGGAGAAATGTACGAGCAGTACTTC.

This clone was seen just once. This chain connects TRBV6-5 to TRBJ1-1; no definite D call. This CDR3 spans 13 amino acids. Germline-derived CDR1 and CDR2 are MNHEY and SVGAGI. Trimming removed 6 bases at V and 10 bases at J, with 18 bases between. The CDR3 DNA is TGTGCCAGCAGCCAGAGTGGTGGGTTCGCAGCTTTCTTT. This codes for CASSQSGGFAAFF.

The chain recombines TRBV10-1 with TRBJ2-7; weak D call: TRBD1 (6 bases). V dropped 3 bases and J dropped 6 bases, with 15 bases sitting between them. CDR3 size: 14 residues. CDR1 is WNHNN and CDR2 is SYGVQD in the germline V gene (reference sequence). The CDR3 DNA sequence: TGCGCCAGCAGTGACACAGGGATATGGGGCGAGCAGTACTTC. Its translation is CASSDTGIWGEQYF.

This clone was observed once. The chain combines TRBV13 with TRBJ2-3; 8 bases are shared with TRBD2. There are 15 residues in the CDR3. The germline gives CDR1 PRHDT, CDR2 FYEKMQ (reference sequence). Germline trimming cut 8 bases from V and 4 bases from J; bases unmatched to any gene: 11. The CDR3 sequence: CASARASGSADTQYF. The CDR3 nucleotides are TGTGCCAGCGCAAGAGCGAGCGGGAGTGCAGATACGCAGTATTTT.

As for this clone: This same CDR3 is encoded by further DNA sequences in the sample. The rearrangement uses TRBV10-3 and TRBJ1-1; no definite D call. Germline loops: CDR1 ENHRY, CDR2 SYGVKD. Between the trimmed V and J ends, which lost 2 bases and 8 bases, there was a span of 6 bases. The CDR3 is 11 amino acids. This chain's CDR3 is CAISEQAEAFF. The DNA of the CDR3 is TGTGCCATCAGTGAGCAGGCGGAAGCTTTCTTT.

The V gene is TRBV5-4, the J gene TRBJ2-5; 11 bases line up with TRBD1. V shed 9 bases and J 4 bases; nucleotides not matched to a gene: 11. The CDR3 contains 15 residues. Germline CDR1 SGHNT, CDR2 YYREEE (reference sequence). For the CDR3, the DNA is TGTGCCACCGTCACGCGGGACAGGGGGAGAGAGACCCAGTACTTC. Translating it yields CATVTRDRGRETQYF.

V usage is TRBV7-2 and J usage is TRBJ2-5; D unclear. Trimming shortened V by 3 bases and J by 5 bases, and 7 bases separated the two germline ends. The CDR3 totals 12 residues. CDR1 and CDR2 from the germline V gene are SGHTA and FQGNSA. CDR3 in amino acids: CASSFGWETQYF. The DNA of the CDR3 is TGTGCCAGCAGCTTCGGCTGGGAGACCCAGTACTTC.